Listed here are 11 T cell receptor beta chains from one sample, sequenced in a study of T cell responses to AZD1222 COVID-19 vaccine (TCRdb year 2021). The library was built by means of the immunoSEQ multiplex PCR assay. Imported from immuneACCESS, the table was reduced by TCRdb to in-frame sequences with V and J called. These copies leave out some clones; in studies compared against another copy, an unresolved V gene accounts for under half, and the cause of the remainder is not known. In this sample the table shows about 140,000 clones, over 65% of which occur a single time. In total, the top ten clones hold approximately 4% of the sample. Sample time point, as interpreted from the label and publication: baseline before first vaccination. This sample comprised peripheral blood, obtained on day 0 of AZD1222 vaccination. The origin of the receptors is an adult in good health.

The CDR3 spells CASSLAEGLYTDTQYF. The CDR3 nucleotides read TGTGCCAGCAGCTTAGCCGAGGGGCTGTACACAGATACGCAGTATTTT. The V call is TRBV7-9, the J call TRBJ2-3; either TRBD1 or TRBD2 may fit D (5 bases each). CDR1 and CDR2 from the germline V gene are SEHNR and FQNEAQ (reference sequence). The CDR3 has 16 residues. Trimming left V 0 bases short and J 2 bases short, with 12 bases between.

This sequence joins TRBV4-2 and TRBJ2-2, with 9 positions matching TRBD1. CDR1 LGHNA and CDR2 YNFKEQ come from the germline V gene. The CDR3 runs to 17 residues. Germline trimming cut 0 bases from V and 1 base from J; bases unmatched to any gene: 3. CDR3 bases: TGTGCCAGCAGCCAAGACTCGGGACAGGGGAACACCGGGGAGCTGTTTTTT. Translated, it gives CASSQDSGQGNTGELFF.

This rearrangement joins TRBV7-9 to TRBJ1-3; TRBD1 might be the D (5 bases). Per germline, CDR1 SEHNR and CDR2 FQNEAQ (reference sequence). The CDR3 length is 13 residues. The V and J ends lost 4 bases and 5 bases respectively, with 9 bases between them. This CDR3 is CASSSGTRNTIYF. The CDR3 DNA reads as TGTGCCAGCAGCTCGGGGACGCGAAACACCATATATTTT.

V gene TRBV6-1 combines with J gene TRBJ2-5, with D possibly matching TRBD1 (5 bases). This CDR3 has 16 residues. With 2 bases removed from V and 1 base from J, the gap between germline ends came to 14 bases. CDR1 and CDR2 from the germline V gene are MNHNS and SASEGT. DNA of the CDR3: TGTGCCAGCAGTGAAATGCTAGGGGTCTTCCAAGAGACCCAGTACTTC. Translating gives CASSEMLGVFQETQYF.

The CDR3 region has the DNA TGTGCCAGCAGTTTCCTGCCATCGTTTAATGAAAAACTGTTTTTT. Its protein is CASSFLPSFNEKLFF. This rearrangement joins TRBV6-5 to TRBJ1-4; D is unresolved. Germline values: CDR1 MNHEY, CDR2 SVGAGI. The V gene lost 4 bases and the J gene lost 4 bases, with 13 bases spanning the gap. This CDR3 contains 15 residues.

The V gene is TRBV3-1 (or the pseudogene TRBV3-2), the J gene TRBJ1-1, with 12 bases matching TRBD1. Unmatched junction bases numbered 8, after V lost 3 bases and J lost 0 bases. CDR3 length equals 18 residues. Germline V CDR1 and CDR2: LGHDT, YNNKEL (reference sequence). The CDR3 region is CASSQGGQGAFMNTEAFF. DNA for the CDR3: TGTGCCAGCAGCCAGGGGGGACAGGGGGCCTTCATGAACACTGAAGCTTTCTTT.

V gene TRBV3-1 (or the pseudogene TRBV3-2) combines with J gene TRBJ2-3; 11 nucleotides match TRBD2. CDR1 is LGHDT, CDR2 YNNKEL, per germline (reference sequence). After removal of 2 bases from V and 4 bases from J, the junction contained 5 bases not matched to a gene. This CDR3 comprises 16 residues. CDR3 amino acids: CASSQLAGGLADTQYF. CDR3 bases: TGTGCCAGCAGCCAATTAGCGGGGGGGCTCGCAGATACGCAGTATTTT.

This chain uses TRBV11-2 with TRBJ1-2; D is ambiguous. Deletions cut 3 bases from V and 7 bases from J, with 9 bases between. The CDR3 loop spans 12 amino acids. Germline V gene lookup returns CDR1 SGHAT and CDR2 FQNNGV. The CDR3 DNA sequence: TGTGCCAGCAGCTTGAGGGCGGCTGGCTACACCTTC. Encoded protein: CASSLRAAGYTF.

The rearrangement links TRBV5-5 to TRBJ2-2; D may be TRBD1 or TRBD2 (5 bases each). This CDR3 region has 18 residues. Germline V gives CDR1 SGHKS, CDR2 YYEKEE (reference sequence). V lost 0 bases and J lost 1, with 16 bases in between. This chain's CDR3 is CASSLGVRGTLNTGELFF. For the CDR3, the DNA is TGTGCCAGCAGCTTGGGAGTTAGAGGGACCCTGAACACCGGGGAGCTGTTTTTT.

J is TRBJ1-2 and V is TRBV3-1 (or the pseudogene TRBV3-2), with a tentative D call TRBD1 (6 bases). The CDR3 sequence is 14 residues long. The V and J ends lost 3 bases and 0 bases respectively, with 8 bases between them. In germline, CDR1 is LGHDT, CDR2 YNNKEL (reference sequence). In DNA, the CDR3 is TGTGCCAGCAGCCAGGGGGCTGCTAACTATGGCTACACCTTC. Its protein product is CASSQGAANYGYTF.

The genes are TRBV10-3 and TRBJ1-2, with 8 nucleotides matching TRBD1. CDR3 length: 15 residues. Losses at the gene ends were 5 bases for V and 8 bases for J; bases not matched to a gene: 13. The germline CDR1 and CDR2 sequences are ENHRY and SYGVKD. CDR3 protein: CAISSGQAYSYGYTF. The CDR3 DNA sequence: TGTGCCATCAGTTCGGGACAGGCCTATTCATACGGCTACACCTTC.